This T cell receptor (beta chain) was observed in a study of radiation and T cells in renal cell carcinoma. Study-level points and caveats: Baseline intratumoral clonotype presence is unknown without pretreatment biopsies.

This CDR3 contains 13 residues. V was cut by 1 base and J by 3 bases, with 7 bases left in between. The V gene's germline CDR1 is LNHDA and CDR2 SQIVND (reference sequence). As regards this clone: Antigen specificity is unknown.

The method was immunoSEQ multiplex PCR; TCRdb's version includes in-frame clones alone and lacks a portion of them. The top ten clones hold over 4.5% of a sample with 100,000 to 150,000 clones, approximately 90% of them seen once. As for time point: blood 2 weeks post-SBRT. Treatment here: 15 Gy SBRT to primary tumor, nephrectomy 4 weeks later. The chain links TRBV19 to TRBJ2-7; D unresolved. This TCR was recovered from a woman in her 70s with renal cell carcinoma. Sequenced here: blood, sampled from a patient whose treatment included radiotherapy and nephrectomy. CDR3 DNA sequence: TGTGCCAGTAGTATAGGACGGAGCTACGAGCAGTACTTC. Its translation is CASSIGRSYEQYF.